A selection of T cell receptor beta chains follows, all from one sample in a study of read filtering for tumor transcriptome and immune sequencing. In TCRdb, the reads were re-called with MiXCR into one record per CDR3 protein. The data show tens of thousands of distinct CDR3 sequences, approximately 12% seen once. Sequenced: a population of CD138-negative cells sorted from bone marrow. All receptors come from a donor at least 40 years old with multiple myeloma. Each CDR3 is given with its conserved first and last residue. Fields, in order: D gene, J gene, V gene, clone size, CDR3 DNA, CDR3 protein. The D gene is left open where the match is weak. Where a row states a size, it is once, few, many or the class of an expanded clone; other rows omit it.

TRBD2	TRBJ2-7	TRBV3-1	many	TGTGCCAGCAGTATAAATAGCGGGAGAAACGACGAGCAGTACTTC	CASSINSGRNDEQYF
-	TRBJ2-1	TRBV29-1	-	TGCAGCATTGAGATAGGCAGGGGCAATGAGCAGTTCTTC	CSIEIGRGNEQFF
-	TRBJ2-5	TRBV20-1	many	TGCAGTGCCTGGACGGACCAAGAGACCCAGTACTTC	CSAWTDQETQYF
TRBD2	TRBJ2-1	TRBV24-1	many	TGTGCCACCAGTGACCCAATAGCGGGAGGTCACAATGAGCAGTTCTTC	CATSDPIAGGHNEQFF
-	TRBJ2-1	TRBV20-1	many	TGCAGTGACCGACCCAGGAATCAATACAATGAGCAGTTCTTC	CSDRPRNQYNEQFF
TRBD2	TRBJ2-3	TRBV6-2/TRBV6-3	many	TGTGCCAGCAGTTCCCCAGCTAGCGGCCGAGGTACGCAGTATTTT	CASSSPASGRGTQYF
TRBD1	TRBJ2-2	TRBV5-1	many	TGCGCCAGCAGCCTAGGGACAGTGAACACCGGGGAGCTGTTTTTT	CASSLGTVNTGELFF
-	TRBJ1-5	TRBV6-2/TRBV6-3	many	TGTGCCAGCAGGAATACAGGGATCGATCAGCCCCAGCATTTT	CASRNTGIDQPQHF
-	TRBJ2-7	TRBV6-5	many	TGTGCCAGCAGGTCCGGGGAATCTAACGAGCAGTACTTC	CASRSGESNEQYF
-	TRBJ2-5	TRBV7-2	many	TGTGCCAGCAGGAGGGGGGGCGGAGAGGAGACCCAGTACTTC	CASRRGGGEETQYF
-	TRBJ2-3	TRBV5-1	many	TGCGCCAGCAGAGTGGACTACAGCACAGATACGCAGTATTTT	CASRVDYSTDTQYF
-	TRBJ1-5	TRBV6-2/TRBV6-3	-	TGTGCCACTACCCCCGGGAGGCCCCTAGAGAAGCCCCAGCATTTT	CATTPGRPLEKPQHF
TRBD1	TRBJ1-1	TRBV9	many	TGTGCCAGCAGCGTAGGGACAGGGCTCATGAACACTGAAGCTTTCTTT	CASSVGTGLMNTEAFF